The rows below give T cell receptor beta chains drawn from one sample of a study of T cells after posttransplantation cyclophosphamide. Here immunoSEQ multiplex PCR was the method, and the copy in TCRdb shows in-frame clones only, minus some. The sample presents some 7,100 clones, none singletons. The source material was PBMCs, sampled after an allogeneic stem cell transplant with post-transplant cyclophosphamide. The source is a male patient younger than 45 who received an allogeneic stem cell transplant from an unrelated donor, was CMV-positive, and had acute and chronic GVHD. The graft donor may have contributed some T cells. Each CDR3 is given with its conserved first and last residue. The order of the fields is J gene, D gene, clone size, V gene, CDR3 DNA, CDR3 protein. The D gene is left open where the match is weak. Only part of the rows carry a size: once, few, many, or a class if the clone is expanded.

>TRBJ1-1|-|many|TRBV9
TGTGCCAGCAGCGTAGCCAGGAACACTGAAGCTTTCTTT
CASSVARNTEAFF
>TRBJ1-4|TRBD1|many|TRBV10-3
TGTGCCATCAGTGAACAGGGACAGGGAGGCGAAAAACTGTTTTTT
CAISEQGQGGEKLFF
>TRBJ2-3|TRBD2|few|TRBV7-8
TGTGCCAGCAGCGTCGGACTAGCGGGGCCAGGGGCAGATACGCAGTATTTT
CASSVGLAGPGADTQYF
>TRBJ1-4|TRBD1|many|TRBV4-3
TGCGCCAGCAGCCCGAGCAGGGGGATACTGTTTTTT
CASSPSRGILFF
>TRBJ2-2|-|many|TRBV25-1
TGTGCCAGCAGTGAATTCTTCATGGAGACGGACACCGGGGAGCTGTTTTTT
CASSEFFMETDTGELFF
>TRBJ2-6|-|medium-sized|TRBV30
TGTGCCTGGAGTGTGGGCGGGGCCAACGTCCTGACTTTC
CAWSVGGANVLTF
>TRBJ2-1|TRBD2|many|TRBV29-1
TGCAGCGTTGAGAGGGGGCTAGCGGGAGGTGGGGAGCAGTTCTTC
CSVERGLAGGGEQFF
>TRBJ1-1|-|few|TRBV6-5
TGTGCCGCCTCGACACCGATGAACACTGAAGCTTTCTTT
CAASTPMNTEAFF
>TRBJ1-1|-|many|TRBV5-4
TGTGCCAGCAGCTTTCGAGCTATGAACACTGAAGCTTTCTTT
CASSFRAMNTEAFF
>TRBJ1-2|-|medium-sized|TRBV19
TGTGCCAGTACCGCCCAGTCCGGGTATGGCTACACCTTC
CASTAQSGYGYTF
>TRBJ2-7|TRBD2|many|TRBV5-3
TGTGCCAGAAGCTTCATAGCGGGGGAGTCCTACGAGCAGTACTTC
CARSFIAGESYEQYF
>TRBJ2-7|-|many|TRBV7-2
TGTGCCAGCAGCCCAGGAGGGGAGTACGAGCAGTACTTC
CASSPGGEYEQYF
>TRBJ1-2|-|many|TRBV7-2
TGTGCCAGCAGGGATCAGACAGGCTATGGCTACACCTTC
CASRDQTGYGYTF
>TRBJ2-3|TRBD2|many|TRBV9
TGTGCCAGCAGCGCCGGGACTAGCGGGAGCACAGATACGCAGTATTTT
CASSAGTSGSTDTQYF
>TRBJ2-1|TRBD2|many|TRBV4-3
TGCGCCAGCAGCCCTTCCGCGACTAGCGGGAGGTGGGCCTACAATGAGCAGTTCTTC
CASSPSATSGRWAYNEQFF
>TRBJ1-2|-|many|TRBV7-2
TGTGCCAGCAGCCTGGGGGGAGGGTTAGATGGCTACACCTTC
CASSLGGGLDGYTF
>TRBJ2-2|TRBD2|medium-sized|TRBV5-1
TGCGCCAGCAGCTTCTCGGGAGGGGGGGAGCTGTTTTTT
CASSFSGGGELFF
>TRBJ2-6|-|many|TRBV14
TGTGCCAGCAGCCAAGGAGGGCCTGGGGCCAACGTCCTGACTTTC
CASSQGGPGANVLTF
>TRBJ2-3|-|many|TRBV9
TGTGCCAGCAGCGTAGGAACAGCCCCTAGCACAGATACGCAGTATTTT
CASSVGTAPSTDTQYF
>TRBJ2-3|TRBD1|many|TRBV6-1
TGTGCCAGCGGACAGGGGGCTTCGGGCACAGATACGCAGTATTTT
CASGQGASGTDTQYF
>TRBJ2-6|-|many|TRBV19
TGTGCCAGCAGAGACAGCTGGAGCTCTGGGGCCAACGTCCTGACTTTC
CASRDSWSSGANVLTF
>TRBJ2-2|-|many|TRBV7-6
TGTGCCAGCAGCTTAATTGGGCAGGGTAACACCGGGGAGCTGTTTTTT
CASSLIGQGNTGELFF
>TRBJ1-1|TRBD1|medium-sized|TRBV10-1
TGCGCCAGCCGAGACAGGGCGGACACTGAAGCTTTCTTT
CASRDRADTEAFF
>TRBJ2-2|TRBD1|-|TRBV28
TGTGCCAGCAGTAATTCGGGACAGGGAGTTGACACCGGGGAGCTGTTTTTT
CASSNSGQGVDTGELFF
>TRBJ1-1|-|many|TRBV13
TGTGCCAGCAGCCGGGGGTACGAAGCTTTCTTT
CASSRGYEAFF
>TRBJ2-1|TRBD1|medium-sized|TRBV9
TGTGCCAGCAGCGTCGGGACAGGGTGGTTCAATGAGCAGTTCTTC
CASSVGTGWFNEQFF
>TRBJ1-1|TRBD1|medium-sized|TRBV15
TGTGCCACCAGCAGAGGCAGGGGGCTCACTGAAGCTTTCTTT
CATSRGRGLTEAFF
>TRBJ2-6|TRBD1|many|TRBV29-1
TGCAGCGTCGGGGGGACAGGGGGCTTCTCTGGGGCCAACGTCCTGACTTTC
CSVGGTGGFSGANVLTF
>TRBJ2-3|TRBD2|many|TRBV30
TGTGCCTACCCCTTGTCTAGCGGGAGTGGAAATACGCAGTATTTT
CAYPLSSGSGNTQYF